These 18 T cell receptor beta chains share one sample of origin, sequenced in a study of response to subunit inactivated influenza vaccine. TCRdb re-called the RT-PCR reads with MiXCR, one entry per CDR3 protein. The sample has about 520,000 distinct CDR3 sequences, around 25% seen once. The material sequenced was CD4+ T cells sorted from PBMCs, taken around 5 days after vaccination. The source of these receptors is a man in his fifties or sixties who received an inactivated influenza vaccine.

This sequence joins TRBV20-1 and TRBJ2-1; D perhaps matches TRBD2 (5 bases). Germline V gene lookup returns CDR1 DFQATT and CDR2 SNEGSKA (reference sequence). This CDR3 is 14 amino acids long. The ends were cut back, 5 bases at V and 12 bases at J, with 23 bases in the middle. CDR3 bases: TGCAGTGCTGGACGGATGAGGAGCGGAAAGGGGCAGTTCTTC. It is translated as CSAGRMRSGKGQFF.

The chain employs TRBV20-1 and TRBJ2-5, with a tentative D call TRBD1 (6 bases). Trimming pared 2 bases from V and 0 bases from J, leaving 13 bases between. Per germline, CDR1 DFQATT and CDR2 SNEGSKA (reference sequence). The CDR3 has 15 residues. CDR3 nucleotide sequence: TGCAGTGCTAGACTAGACAGGTCCAACCAAGAGACCCAGTACTTC. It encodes CSARLDRSNQETQYF.

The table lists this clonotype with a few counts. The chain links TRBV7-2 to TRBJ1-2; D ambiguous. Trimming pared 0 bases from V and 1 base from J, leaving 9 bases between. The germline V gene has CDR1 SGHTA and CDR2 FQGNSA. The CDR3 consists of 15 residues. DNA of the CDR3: TGTGCCAGCAGCTTAGCCCCCGGTCTTAACTATGGCTACACCTTC. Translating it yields CASSLAPGLNYGYTF.

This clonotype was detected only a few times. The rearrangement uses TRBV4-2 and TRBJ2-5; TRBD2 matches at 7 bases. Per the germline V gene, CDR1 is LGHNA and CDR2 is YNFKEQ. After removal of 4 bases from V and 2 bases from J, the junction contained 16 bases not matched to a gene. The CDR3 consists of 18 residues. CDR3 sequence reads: CASSLSNLAGEGQETQYF. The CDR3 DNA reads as TGTGCCAGCAGCCTAAGTAATTTGGCGGGAGAGGGTCAAGAGACCCAGTACTTC.

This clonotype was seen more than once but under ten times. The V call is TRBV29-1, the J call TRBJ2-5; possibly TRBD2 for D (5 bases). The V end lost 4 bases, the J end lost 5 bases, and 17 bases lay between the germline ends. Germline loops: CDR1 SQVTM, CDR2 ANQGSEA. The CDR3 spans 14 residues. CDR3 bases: TGCAGCGTTGGCTTAAGCGGACGGGCGGAGACCCAGTACTTC. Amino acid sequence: CSVGLSGRAETQYF.

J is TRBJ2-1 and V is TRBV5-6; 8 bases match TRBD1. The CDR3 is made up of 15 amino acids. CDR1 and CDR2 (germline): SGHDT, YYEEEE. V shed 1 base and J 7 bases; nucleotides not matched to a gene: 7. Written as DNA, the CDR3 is TGTGCCAGCAGCTTGTGGCAGGGGGCGTGGAATGAGCAGTTCTTC. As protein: CASSLWQGAWNEQFF.

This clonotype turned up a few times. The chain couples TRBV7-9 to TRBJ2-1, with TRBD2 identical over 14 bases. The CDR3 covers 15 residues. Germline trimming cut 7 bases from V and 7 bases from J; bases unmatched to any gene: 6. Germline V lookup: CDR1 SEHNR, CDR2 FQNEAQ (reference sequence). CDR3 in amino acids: CASMTSGGVRNEQFF. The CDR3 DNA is TGTGCCAGCATGACTAGCGGGGGGGTGAGGAATGAGCAGTTCTTC.

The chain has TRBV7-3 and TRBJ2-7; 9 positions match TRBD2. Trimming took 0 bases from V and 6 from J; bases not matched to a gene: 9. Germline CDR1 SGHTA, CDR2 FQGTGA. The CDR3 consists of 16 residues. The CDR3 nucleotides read TGTGCCAGCAGCTTAACCGGTCTTGCGGGAGGGTCCGAGCAGTACTTC. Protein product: CASSLTGLAGGSEQYF. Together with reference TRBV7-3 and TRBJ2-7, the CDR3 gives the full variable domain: GAGVSQTPSNKVTEKGKYVELRCDPISGHTALYWYRQSLGQGPEFLIYFQGTGAADDSGLPNDRFFAVRPEGSVSTLKIQRTERGDSAVYLCASSLTGLAGGSEQYFGPGTRLTVT.

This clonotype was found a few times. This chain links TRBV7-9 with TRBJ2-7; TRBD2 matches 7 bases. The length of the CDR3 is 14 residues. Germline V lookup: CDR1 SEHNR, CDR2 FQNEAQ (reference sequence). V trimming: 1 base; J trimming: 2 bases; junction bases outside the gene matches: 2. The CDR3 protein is CASSLDAGAYEQYF. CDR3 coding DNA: TGTGCCAGCAGCTTAGACGCGGGGGCCTACGAGCAGTACTTC.

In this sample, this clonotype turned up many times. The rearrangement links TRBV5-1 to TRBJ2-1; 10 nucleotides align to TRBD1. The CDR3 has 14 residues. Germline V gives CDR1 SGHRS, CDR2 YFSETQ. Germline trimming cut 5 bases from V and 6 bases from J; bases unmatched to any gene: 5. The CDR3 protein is CASRWDRGTNEQFF. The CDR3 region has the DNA TGCGCCAGCAGATGGGACAGGGGAACCAATGAGCAGTTCTTC.

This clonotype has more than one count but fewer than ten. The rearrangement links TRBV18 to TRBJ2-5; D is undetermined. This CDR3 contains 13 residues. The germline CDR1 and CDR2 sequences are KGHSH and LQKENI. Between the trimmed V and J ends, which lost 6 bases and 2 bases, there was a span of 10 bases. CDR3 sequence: CASSRDQQETQYF. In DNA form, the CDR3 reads TGTGCCAGCTCCCGAGATCAGCAAGAGACCCAGTACTTC.

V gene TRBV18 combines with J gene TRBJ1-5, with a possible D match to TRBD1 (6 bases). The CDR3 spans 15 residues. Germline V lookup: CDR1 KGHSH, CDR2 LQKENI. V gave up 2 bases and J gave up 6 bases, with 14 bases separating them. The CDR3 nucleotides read TGTGCCAGCTCACCATCCATGGCAGGGGCTCAGCCCCAGCATTTT. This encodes CASSPSMAGAQPQHF.

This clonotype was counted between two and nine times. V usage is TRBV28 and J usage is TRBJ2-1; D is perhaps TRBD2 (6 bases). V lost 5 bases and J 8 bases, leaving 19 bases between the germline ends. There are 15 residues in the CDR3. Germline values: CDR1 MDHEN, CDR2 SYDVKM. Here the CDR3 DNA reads TGTGCCAGCAGTGGGGACTCTCCGTTAAGGCATGAGCAGTTCTTC. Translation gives CASSGDSPLRHEQFF.

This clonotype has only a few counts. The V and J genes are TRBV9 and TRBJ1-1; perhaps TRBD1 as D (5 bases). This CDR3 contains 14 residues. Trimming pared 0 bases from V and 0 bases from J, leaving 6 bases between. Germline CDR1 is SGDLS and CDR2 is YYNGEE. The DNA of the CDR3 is TGTGCCAGCAGCGTAGGGGGGATGAACACTGAAGCTTTCTTT. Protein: CASSVGGMNTEAFF.

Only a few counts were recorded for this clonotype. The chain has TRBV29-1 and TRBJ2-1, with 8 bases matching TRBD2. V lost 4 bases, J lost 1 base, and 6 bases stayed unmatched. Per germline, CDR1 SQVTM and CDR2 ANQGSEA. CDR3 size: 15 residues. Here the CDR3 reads CSVGRREDSYNEQFF. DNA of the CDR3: TGCAGCGTTGGACGGCGGGAGGATTCCTACAATGAGCAGTTCTTC.

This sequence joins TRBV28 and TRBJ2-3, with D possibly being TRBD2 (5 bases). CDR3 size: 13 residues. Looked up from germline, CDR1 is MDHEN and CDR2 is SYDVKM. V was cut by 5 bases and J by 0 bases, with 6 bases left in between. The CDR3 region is CASSGLSTDTQYF. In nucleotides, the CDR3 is TGTGCCAGCAGTGGACTGAGCACAGATACGCAGTATTTT.

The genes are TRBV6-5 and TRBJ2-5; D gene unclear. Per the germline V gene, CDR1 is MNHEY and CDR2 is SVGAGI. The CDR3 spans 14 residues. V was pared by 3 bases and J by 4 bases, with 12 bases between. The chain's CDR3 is CASSYLARRETQYF. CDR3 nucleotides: TGTGCCAGCAGTTATTTAGCCCGGCGAGAGACCCAGTACTTC.

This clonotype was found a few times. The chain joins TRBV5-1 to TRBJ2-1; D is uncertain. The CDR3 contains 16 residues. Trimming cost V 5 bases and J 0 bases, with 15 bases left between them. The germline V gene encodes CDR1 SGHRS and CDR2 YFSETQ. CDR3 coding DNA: TGCGCCAGCAGATACACGCCTTCCAACTCCTACAATGAGCAGTTCTTC. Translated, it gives CASRYTPSNSYNEQFF. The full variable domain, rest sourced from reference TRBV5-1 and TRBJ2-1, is KAGVTQTPRYLIKTRGQQVTLSCSPISGHRSVSWYQQTPGQGLQFLFEYFSETQRNKGNFPGRFSGRQFSNSRSEMNVSTLELGDSALYLCASRYTPSNSYNEQFFGPGTRLTVL.